This T cell receptor (beta chain) was sequenced in a study of blood T cell repertoires in COVID-19. Study summary: COVID-19 samples collected from the United States, Italy and Spain covered acute and convalescent phases. Sample material is recorded as cDNA or gDNA derived from T cells, B-cell-depleted T cells, or PBMCs.

Per germline, CDR1 MNHEY and CDR2 SMNVEV (reference sequence). The CDR3 totals 17 residues. The V end lost 6 bases, the J end lost 2 bases, and 22 bases lay between the germline ends. Participant-reported clinical history was the basis for cohort assignment. Assay: immunoSEQ multiplex PCR; the TCRdb copy retains only in-frame clones and omits some. The sample yields approximately 300,000 clones, approximately 92% seen once. Material: PBMCs or T cells enriched from blood (not recorded which). This receptor was obtained from a woman aged 25 to 39 who had recovered from COVID-19. J is TRBJ1-1 and V is TRBV27; D is unclear. In DNA, the CDR3 is TGTGCCAGCAGCCCTCTAGGGCGGGCTCCAATAAACACTGAAGCTTTCTTT. It encodes CASSPLGRAPINTEAFF.